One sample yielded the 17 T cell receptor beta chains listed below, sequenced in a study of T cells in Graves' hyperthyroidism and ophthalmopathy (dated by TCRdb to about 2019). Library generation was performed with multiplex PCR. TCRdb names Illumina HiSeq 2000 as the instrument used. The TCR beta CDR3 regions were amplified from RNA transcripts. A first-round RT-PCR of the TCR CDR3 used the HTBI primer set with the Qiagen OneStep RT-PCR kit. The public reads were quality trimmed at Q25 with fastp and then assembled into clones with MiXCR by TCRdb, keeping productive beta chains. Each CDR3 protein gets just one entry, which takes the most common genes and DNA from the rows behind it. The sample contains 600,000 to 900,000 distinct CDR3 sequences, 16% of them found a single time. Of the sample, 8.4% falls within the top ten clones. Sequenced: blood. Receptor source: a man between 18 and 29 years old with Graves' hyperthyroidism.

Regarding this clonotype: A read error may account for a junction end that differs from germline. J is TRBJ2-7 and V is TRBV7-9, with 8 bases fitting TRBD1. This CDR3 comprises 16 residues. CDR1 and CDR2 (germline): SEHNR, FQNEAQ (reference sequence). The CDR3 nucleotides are TGCGCCAGCAGCCAAGGGGAGTCGGACAGGGTCTACGAGCAGTACTTC. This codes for CASSQGESDRVYEQYF.

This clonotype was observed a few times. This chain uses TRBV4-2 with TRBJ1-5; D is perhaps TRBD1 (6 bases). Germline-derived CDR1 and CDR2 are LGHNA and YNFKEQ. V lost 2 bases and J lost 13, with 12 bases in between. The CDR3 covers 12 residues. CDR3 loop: CASSQIYGQQHF. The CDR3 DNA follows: TGTGCCAGCAGCCAAATCTACGGACAGCAGCATTTT.

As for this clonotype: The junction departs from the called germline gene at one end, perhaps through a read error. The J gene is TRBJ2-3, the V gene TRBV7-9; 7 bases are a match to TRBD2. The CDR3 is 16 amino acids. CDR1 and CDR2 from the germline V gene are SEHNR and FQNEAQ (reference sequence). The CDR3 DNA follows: TGTGCCAGCAGCTTATACGAGGGAGGGAGCATAGATACGCAGTATTTT. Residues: CASSLYEGGSIDTQYF. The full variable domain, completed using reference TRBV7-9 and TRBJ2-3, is DTGVSQNPRHKITKRGQNVTFRCDPISEHNRLYWYRQTLGQGPEFLTYFQNEAQLEKSRLLSDRFSAERPKGSFSTLEIQRTEQGDSAMYLCASSLYEGGSIDTQYFGPGTRLTVL.

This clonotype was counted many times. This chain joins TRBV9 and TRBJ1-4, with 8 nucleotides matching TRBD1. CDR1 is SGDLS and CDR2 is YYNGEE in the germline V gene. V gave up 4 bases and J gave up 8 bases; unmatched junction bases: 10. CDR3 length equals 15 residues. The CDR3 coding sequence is TGTGCCAGCAGCTCCGCCGGGACAGGCTCCGAAAAACTGTTTTTT. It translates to CASSSAGTGSEKLFF.

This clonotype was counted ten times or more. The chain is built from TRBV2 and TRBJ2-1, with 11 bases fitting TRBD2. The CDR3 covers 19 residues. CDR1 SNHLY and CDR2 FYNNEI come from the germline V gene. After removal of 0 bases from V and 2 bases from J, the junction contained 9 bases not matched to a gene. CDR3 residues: CASSEALGPSGRPYNEQFF. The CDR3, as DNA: TGTGCCAGCAGTGAAGCGCTAGGGCCTAGCGGGAGGCCCTACAATGAGCAGTTCTTC.

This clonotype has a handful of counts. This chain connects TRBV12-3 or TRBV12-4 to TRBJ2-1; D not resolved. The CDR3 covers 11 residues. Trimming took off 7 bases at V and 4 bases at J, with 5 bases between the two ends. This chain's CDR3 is CASNFYNEQFF. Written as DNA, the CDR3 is TGTGCCAGCAATTTTTACAATGAGCAGTTCTTC.

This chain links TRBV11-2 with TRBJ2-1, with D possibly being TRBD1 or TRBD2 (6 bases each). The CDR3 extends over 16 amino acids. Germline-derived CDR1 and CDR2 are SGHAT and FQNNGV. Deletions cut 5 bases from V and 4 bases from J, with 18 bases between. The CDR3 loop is CASSTLGRGLYNEQFF. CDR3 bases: TGTGCCAGCAGCACCCTTGGCAGGGGACTTTACAATGAGCAGTTCTTC.

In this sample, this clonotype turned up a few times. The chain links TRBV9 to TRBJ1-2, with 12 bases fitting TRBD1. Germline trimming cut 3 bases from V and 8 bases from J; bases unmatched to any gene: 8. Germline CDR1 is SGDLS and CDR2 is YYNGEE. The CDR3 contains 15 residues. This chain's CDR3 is CASSAPGQGAVGYTF. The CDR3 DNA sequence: TGTGCCAGCAGCGCCCCGGGACAGGGGGCGGTAGGCTACACCTTC.

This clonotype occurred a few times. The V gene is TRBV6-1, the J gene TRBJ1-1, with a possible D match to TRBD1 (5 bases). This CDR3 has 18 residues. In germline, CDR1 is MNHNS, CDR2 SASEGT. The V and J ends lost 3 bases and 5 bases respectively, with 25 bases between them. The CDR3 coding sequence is TGTGCCAGCAGTGACTACCCAGGAGGAAAGGGACTACGGACTGAAGCTTTCTTT. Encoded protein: CASSDYPGGKGLRTEAFF.

The CDR3 DNA reads TGCGCCAGCAGCTTGGAGGGACTAGCGGGACTCCGGCTGGAGCAGTACTTC. Its protein is CASSLEGLAGLRLEQYF. The genes are TRBV5-1 and TRBJ2-7, with 13 nucleotides matching TRBD2. Germline CDR1 SGHRS, CDR2 YFSETQ. V lost 0 bases and J lost 7; bases outside the gene matches: 10. The CDR3 runs 17 residues. The full variable domain, its missing parts supplied by reference TRBV5-1 and TRBJ2-7, is KAGVTQTPRYLIKTRGQQVTLSCSPISGHRSVSWYQQTPGQGLQFLFEYFSETQRNKGNFPGRFSGRQFSNSRSEMNVSTLELGDSALYLCASSLEGLAGLRLEQYFGPGTRLTVT.

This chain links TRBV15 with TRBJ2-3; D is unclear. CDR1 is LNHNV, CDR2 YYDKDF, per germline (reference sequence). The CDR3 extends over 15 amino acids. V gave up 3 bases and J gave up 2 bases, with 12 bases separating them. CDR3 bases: TGTGCCACCAGCAGGTTCGGCGGTTCCACAGATACGCAGTATTTT. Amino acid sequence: CATSRFGGSTDTQYF.

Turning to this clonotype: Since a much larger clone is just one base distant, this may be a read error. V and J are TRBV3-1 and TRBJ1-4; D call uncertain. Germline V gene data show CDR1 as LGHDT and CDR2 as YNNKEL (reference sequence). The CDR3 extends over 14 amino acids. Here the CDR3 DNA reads TGTGCCAGCAGCCAAGCAACAACTAATGAAAAACTGGTTTTT. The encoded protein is CASSQATTNEKLVF.

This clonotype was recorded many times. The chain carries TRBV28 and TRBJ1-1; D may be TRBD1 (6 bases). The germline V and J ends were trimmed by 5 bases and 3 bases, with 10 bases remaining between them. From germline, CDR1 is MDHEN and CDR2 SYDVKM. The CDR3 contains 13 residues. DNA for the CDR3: TGTGCCAGCAGTCGACAGGTTTACACTGAAGCTTTCTTT. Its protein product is CASSRQVYTEAFF.

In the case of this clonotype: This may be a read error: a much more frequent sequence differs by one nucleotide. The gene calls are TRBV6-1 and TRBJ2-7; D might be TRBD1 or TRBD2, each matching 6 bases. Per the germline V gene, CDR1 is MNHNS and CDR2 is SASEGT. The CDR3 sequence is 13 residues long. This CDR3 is CAGSVRDIYEQYF. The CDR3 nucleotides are TGTGCCGGCAGTGTGCGGGACATTTACGAGCAGTACTTC.

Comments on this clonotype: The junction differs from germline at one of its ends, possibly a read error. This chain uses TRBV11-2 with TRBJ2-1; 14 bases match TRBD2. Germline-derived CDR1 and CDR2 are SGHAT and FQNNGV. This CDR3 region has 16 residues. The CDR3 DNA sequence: TGTGCCAGCAGCTTGGGACTAGCGGGAGTAGGCAATCAGCAGTTCTTC. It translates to CASSLGLAGVGNQQFF.

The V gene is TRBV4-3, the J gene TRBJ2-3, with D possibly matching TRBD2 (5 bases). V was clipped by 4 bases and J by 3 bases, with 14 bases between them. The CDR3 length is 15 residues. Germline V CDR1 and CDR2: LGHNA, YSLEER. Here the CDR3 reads CASSPHPGLTDTQYF. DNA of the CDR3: TGCGCCAGCAGCCCGCACCCAGGACTGACAGATACGCAGTATTTT.

CDR3 nucleotide sequence: TGTGCCAGCAGTCCGGGGGCAGGGATATATGGCTACACCTTC. It specifies CASSPGAGIYGYTF. The rearrangement links TRBV27 to TRBJ1-2; D perhaps matches TRBD1 (6 bases). CDR1 is MNHEY, CDR2 SMNVEV, per germline (reference sequence). The ends were cut back, 5 bases at V and 5 bases at J, with 15 bases in the middle. CDR3 length: 14 amino acids.